The 18 T cell receptor beta chains below all came from one sample that was sequenced in a study of identical twins. TCRdb fed the 5' RACE reads into MiXCR, producing one record per CDR3 protein. The repertoire holds fewer than 250,000 distinct CDR3 sequences, with around 6.9% as singletons. This sample also appeared in a second study, on yellow fever vaccine responses in identical twins.

Sequenced: memory (CD45RO+) T cells sorted from blood. The receptors shown here come from a woman younger than 30 in good health.

In this sample, this clonotype turned up many times. This sequence joins TRBV3-1 and TRBJ2-6, with 7 bases fitting TRBD2. V lost 5 bases, J lost 2 bases, and 15 bases stayed unmatched. CDR3 length: 19 amino acids. Germline CDR1 reads LGHDT; CDR2 reads YNNKEL (reference sequence). CDR3 protein: CASSSAGTELIAGANVLTF. The CDR3, as DNA: TGTGCCAGCAGCTCAGCGGGGACCGAACTGATTGCTGGGGCCAACGTCCTGACTTTC.

The V gene is TRBV7-2, the J gene TRBJ2-2; 12 nucleotides line up with TRBD2. V lost 7 bases, J lost 0 bases, and 6 bases stayed unmatched. The CDR3 runs 17 residues. Germline CDR1 is SGHTA and CDR2 is FQGNSA. CDR3 nucleotides: TGTGCCAGCAACCGACTAGCGGGAGCCACGAACACCGGGGAGCTGTTTTTT. This codes for CASNRLAGATNTGELFF.

This clonotype was picked up many times. The rearrangement joins TRBV3-1 to TRBJ1-4, with TRBD1 identical over 9 bases. CDR1 LGHDT and CDR2 YNNKEL come from the germline V gene (reference sequence). The junction had 5 bases not matched to a gene; V was cut back by 1 base and J by 8 bases. The CDR3 spans 15 residues. CDR3 in DNA: TGTGCCAGCAGCCAAGGGCTAGGACAGGGGGAAAAACTGTTTTTT. Protein sequence: CASSQGLGQGEKLFF. Combining the CDR3 with reference TRBV3-1 and TRBJ1-4 gives the whole variable domain DTAVSQTPKYLVTQMGNDKSIKCEQNLGHDTMYWYKQDSKKFLKIMFSYNNKELIINETVPNRFSPKSPDKAHLNLHINSLELGDSAVYFCASSQGLGQGEKLFFGSGTQLSVL.

There are many counts of this clonotype. The chain joins TRBV7-9 to TRBJ1-2; 10 bases fit TRBD1. V lost 7 bases and J lost 5; bases outside the gene matches: 7. There are 14 residues in the CDR3. The germline V gene encodes CDR1 SEHNR and CDR2 FQNEAQ (reference sequence). The CDR3 region is CASTIGTGAYGYTF. CDR3 nucleotide sequence: TGTGCCAGCACCATCGGGACAGGGGCATATGGCTACACCTTC.

This clonotype was picked up many times. One junction end disagrees with the germline gene, perhaps due to a read error. The gene calls are TRBV5-1 and TRBJ2-2; D gene uncertain. This CDR3 spans 13 amino acids. The germline CDR1 and CDR2 sequences are SGHRS and YFSETQ. The CDR3 DNA reads TGCGCCAGCAGCCCACAAGGCACCTGGGAGCTGTTTTTT. This translates into CASSPQGTWELFF.

This clonotype was recorded a few times. The V call is TRBV6-1, the J call TRBJ2-5; D is uncertain. Germline V lookup: CDR1 MNHNS, CDR2 SASEGT. The V and J ends lost 3 bases and 1 base respectively, with 15 bases between them. The CDR3 runs 16 residues. In DNA form, the CDR3 reads TGTGCCAGCAGTGACTTTTTAACCCAACTCCAAGAGACCCAGTACTTC. As protein: CASSDFLTQLQETQYF.

This clonotype was counted a few times. This rearrangement joins TRBV30 to TRBJ2-2, with a possible D match to TRBD2 (5 bases). The CDR3 covers 14 residues. V lost 3 bases, J lost 6 bases, and 14 bases lay in between. The V gene's germline CDR1 is GTSNPN and CDR2 SVGIG (reference sequence). The CDR3 DNA is TGTGCCTGGAGCCCCGGGATCATTGCCGGGGAGCTGTTTTTT. Residues: CAWSPGIIAGELFF.

Many counts were recorded for this clonotype. The genes are TRBV5-5 and TRBJ2-5; D not resolved. The CDR3 spans 15 residues. Germline V gene sequence: CDR1 SGHKS, CDR2 YYEKEE (reference sequence). V was clipped by 0 bases and J by 2 bases, with 11 bases between them. Written as DNA, the CDR3 is TGTGCCAGCAGCTTGGTTTTGGGTTGGCAAGAGACCCAGTACTTC. It codes for CASSLVLGWQETQYF.

This clonotype has just a few counts. This chain connects TRBV6-1 to TRBJ2-1; TRBD1 might be the D (5 bases). The germline gives CDR1 MNHNS, CDR2 SASEGT. The CDR3 runs 16 residues. V was cut by 3 bases and J by 2 bases, with 14 bases left in between. The CDR3 here is CASSEGRRTTYNEQFF. CDR3 DNA sequence: TGTGCCAGCAGTGAGGGTCGAAGGACAACCTACAATGAGCAGTTCTTC.

This clonotype was observed many times. The DNA of the CDR3 is TGTGCCAGCAGTTTAAGGGGTGGCTATGGCTACACCTTC. This codes for CASSLRGGYGYTF. The gene calls are TRBV12-3 or TRBV12-4 and TRBJ1-2, with D possibly matching TRBD1 (5 bases). Trimming took 2 bases from V and 4 from J, leaving 8 bases between them. CDR3 length: 13 residues.

The rearrangement uses TRBV28 and TRBJ1-4; possible D gene TRBD1, 5 bases. Trimming shortened V by 1 base and J by 0 bases, and 6 bases separated the two germline ends. Germline CDR1 reads MDHEN; CDR2 reads SYDVKM. The CDR3 has 15 residues. CDR3 sequence (DNA): TGTGCCAGCAGTTTATTGGGGGCAACTAATGAAAAACTGTTTTTT. It translates to CASSLLGATNEKLFF.

The rearrangement links TRBV14 to TRBJ2-7; D call uncertain. V lost 2 bases to trimming and J lost 0 bases, with 11 bases between them. The V gene's germline CDR1 is SGHDN and CDR2 FVKESK. The CDR3 is made up of 15 amino acids. The CDR3 reads CASSQRKVSSYEQYF. The CDR3 bases are TGTGCCAGCAGCCAAAGGAAGGTTAGCTCCTACGAGCAGTACTTC. Looking up the rest from reference TRBV14 and TRBJ2-7 gives the full variable domain: EAGVTQFPSHSVIEKGQTVTLRCDPISGHDNLYWYRRVMGKEIKFLLHFVKESKQDESGMPNNRFLAERTGGTYSTLKVQPAELEDSGVYFCASSQRKVSSYEQYFGPGTRLTVT.

This clonotype was observed a few times. The CDR3 nucleotides read TGCGCCAGCAGCCAAGAGGGAACCTACGAGCAGTACTTC. As protein: CASSQEGTYEQYF. V and J are TRBV4-3 and TRBJ2-7; D remains ambiguous. From germline, CDR1 is LGHNA and CDR2 YSLEER. The CDR3 has 13 amino acids. The V end was cut by 0 bases, the J end by 2 bases, with 5 bases between.

This clonotype has at least ten counts. The chain recombines TRBV7-8 with TRBJ2-7; the match to TRBD1 covers 9 bases. The CDR3 loop spans 15 amino acids. V dropped 3 bases and J dropped 2; count of bases not matched to a gene: 5. Per the germline V gene, CDR1 is SGHVS and CDR2 is FQNEAQ. The CDR3 bases are TGTGCCAGCAGCTTCCCGGGACAGGGCCCCTACGAGCAGTACTTC. It specifies CASSFPGQGPYEQYF. The variable domain in full, completed from reference TRBV7-8 and TRBJ2-7, reads GAGVSQSPRYKVAKRGQDVALRCDPISGHVSLFWYQQALGQGPEFLTYFQNEAQLDKSGLPSDRFFAERPEGSVSTLKIQRTQQEDSAVYLCASSFPGQGPYEQYFGPGTRLTVT.

In this sample, this clonotype turned up many times. The chain is built from TRBV12-3 or TRBV12-4 and TRBJ2-7; tentatively, D is TRBD1 (5 bases). V lost 5 bases, J lost 1 base, and 9 bases lay in between. This CDR3 is built from 13 residues. The CDR3 loop reads CASSGDSSYEQYF. In DNA, the CDR3 is TGTGCCAGCAGTGGCGACAGTTCCTACGAGCAGTACTTC.

There are many counts of this clonotype. This rearrangement joins TRBV20-1 to TRBJ2-3, with 7 bases identical to TRBD1. CDR3 size: 14 residues. Germline CDR1 and CDR2: DFQATT and SNEGSKA (reference sequence). After removal of 5 bases from V and 0 bases from J, the junction contained 5 bases not matched to a gene. The CDR3 region is CSAWDRSSTDTQYF. CDR3 coding DNA: TGCAGTGCTTGGGACAGATCTAGCACAGATACGCAGTATTTT.

This clonotype was observed many times. The V gene is TRBV5-1, the J gene TRBJ2-2; TRBD1 matches 7 bases. The V gene end was trimmed by 1 base and the J gene end by 4 bases; junction bases not matched to a gene: 10. The CDR3 is made up of 17 amino acids. Germline-derived CDR1 and CDR2 are SGHRS and YFSETQ. CDR3: CASSLTPGTESTGELFF. The CDR3 region has the DNA TGCGCCAGCAGCTTGACCCCCGGGACAGAGTCCACCGGGGAGCTGTTTTTT.

This clonotype was picked up many times. The J gene is TRBJ2-7, the V gene TRBV29-1; either TRBD1 or TRBD2 may supply D (6 bases each). V lost 8 bases and J 6 bases, leaving 17 bases between the germline ends. Germline V CDR1 and CDR2: SQVTM, ANQGSEA. This CDR3 is built from 12 residues. The CDR3 DNA sequence: TGCAGCTTCAGGAGGGGGGACGGCGAGCAGTACTTC. It yields the protein CSFRRGDGEQYF.